The clone carrying this TCR beta chain was observed many times. Its antigen is undetermined. RNA transcripts served as template for amplifying TCR beta CDR3 sequences. HTBI primers primed a first-round RT-PCR, and a second-round multiplex PCR followed. TCRdb recomputed calls from the multiplex PCR reads with MiXCR, one row per CDR3 protein. The table includes 360,000 or so distinct CDR3 sequences, 18% detected once. Moderately to severely active ophthalmopathy under 3 months, CAS at least 3, NOSPECS at least 4. These data belong to a study of Graves' ophthalmopathy and Graves' hyperthyroidism. Study-level results: The 13-signature model separated ophthalmopathy from stable hyperthyroidism at 85% to 90% sensitivity and nearly 82% specificity.

This sequence originates from a woman aged 18-30 years with Graves' ophthalmopathy. The sequenced material came from peripheral blood.

The CDR3 sequence: CASSTGLAGGPGELFF. The CDR3 DNA follows: TGTGCCAGTAGTACAGGACTAGCGGGGGGTCCCGGGGAGCTGTTTTTT. The chain carries TRBV19 and TRBJ2-2, with 14 bases that match TRBD2. Germline V gene lookup returns CDR1 LNHDA and CDR2 SQIVND (reference sequence). V lost 4 bases to trimming and J lost 6 bases; unmatched junction nucleotides: 4. The length of the CDR3 is 16 residues.